The sequence of this T cell receptor beta chain was determined in a study of T-cell reconstitution after alpha-beta-depleted transplantation in children. As it was prepared, the TCRbeta library received unique molecular identifiers. TCRdb reprocessed the PCR reads with MiXCR, giving one entry per CDR3 protein. The sample consists of over 300,000 distinct CDR3 sequences, about 9.3% of them appearing once. The CDR3 spans 14 residues. The ends lost 2 bases at V and 7 bases at J; junction bases unmatched: 9. From germline, CDR1 is SGHRS and CDR2 YFSETQ. This clonotype was seen at least ten times. This receptor was obtained from a human donor who donated a stem cell graft to a child with acute lymphoblastic leukemia. The rearrangement joins TRBV5-1 to TRBJ2-7, with 7 bases identical to TRBD1. Sequenced material: PBMCs from the stem cell graft donor, taken from the stem cell graft. The CDR3, as DNA: TGCGCCAGCAGCTTATCGACAGGGTTAGAAGAGCAGTACTTC. It yields the protein CASSLSTGLEEQYF.